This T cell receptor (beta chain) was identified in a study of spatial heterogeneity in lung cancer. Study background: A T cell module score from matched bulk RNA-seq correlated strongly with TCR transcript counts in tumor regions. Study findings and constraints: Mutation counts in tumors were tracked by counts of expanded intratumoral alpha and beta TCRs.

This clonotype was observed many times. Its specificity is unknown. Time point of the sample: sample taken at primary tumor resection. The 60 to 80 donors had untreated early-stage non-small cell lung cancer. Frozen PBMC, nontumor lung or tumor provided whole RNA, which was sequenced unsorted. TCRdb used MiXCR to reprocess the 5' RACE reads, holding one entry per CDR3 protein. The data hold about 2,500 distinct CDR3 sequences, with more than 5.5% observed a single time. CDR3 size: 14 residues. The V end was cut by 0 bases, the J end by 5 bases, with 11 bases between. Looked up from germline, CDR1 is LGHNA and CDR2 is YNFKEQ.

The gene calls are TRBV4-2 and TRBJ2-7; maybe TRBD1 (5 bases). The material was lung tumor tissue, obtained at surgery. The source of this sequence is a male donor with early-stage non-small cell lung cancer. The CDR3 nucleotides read TGTGCCAGCAGCCAAGATCTGGGGCCTAACGAGCAGTACTTC. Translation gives CASSQDLGPNEQYF.